The sequence of this T cell receptor (beta chain) was determined in a study of T cells in Graves' hyperthyroidism and ophthalmopathy. RNA transcripts served as the template for amplifying TCR beta CDR3 regions. TCR CDR3 regions were first amplified by RT-PCR with HTBI primers. TCRdb recomputed calls from the multiplex PCR reads with MiXCR, one row per CDR3 protein. The data hold a few hundred thousand distinct CDR3 sequences, with roughly 15% observed a single time. This clonotype showed up many times. In germline, CDR1 is ENHRY, CDR2 SYGVKD. The length of the CDR3 is 14 residues. The germline V and J ends were trimmed by 7 bases and 8 bases, with 17 bases remaining between them.

The receptor was isolated from a woman aged 30 to 39 with Graves' ophthalmopathy. Source material: blood. This chain connects TRBV10-3 to TRBJ2-2; D is unclear. The CDR3 sequence is CAIKEDFRLGELFF. CDR3 in DNA: TGTGCCATCAAAGAGGATTTCAGGCTGGGGGAGCTGTTTTTT.